This is a list of T cell receptor beta chains from one sample in a study of T cells in Graves' hyperthyroidism and ophthalmopathy. TCRdb re-called the multiplex PCR reads with MiXCR, one entry per CDR3 protein. The sample has about 180,000 distinct CDR3 sequences; around 8.9% are singletons. Sequencing used blood. Source of these receptors: a young woman with Graves' hyperthyroidism that later progressed to Graves' ophthalmopathy. CDR3s include the opening cysteine and the closing phenylalanine or tryptophan. A D gene is named only where the DNA matches it firmly. Only some rows state a clone size, as once, few, many or a class for expanded clones.

clone size	V gene	J gene	D gene	CDR3 DNA	CDR3 protein
few	TRBV5-6	TRBJ2-7	TRBD1	TGTGCCAGCAGCTTGTCTCCCTCGACAGGGAGAGTCCACGAGCAGTACTTC	CASSLSPSTGRVHEQYF
few	TRBV9	TRBJ2-2	-	TGTGCCAGCACTCGGGACTCTCACACCGGGGAGCTGTTTTTT	CASTRDSHTGELFF
many	TRBV28	TRBJ1-1	TRBD1	TGTGCCAGCAGTTTAGGGGGACAGATGAACACTGAAGCTTTCTTT	CASSLGGQMNTEAFF
many	TRBV12-5	TRBJ2-5	TRBD2	TGTGCTAACTTAGCGGGAGGGCCAGGCGAGACCCAGTACTTC	CANLAGGPGETQYF
many	TRBV24-1	TRBJ2-7	-	TGTGCCACCAGTGATCGGGGTAGCAGACCCTACGAGCAGTACTTC	CATSDRGSRPYEQYF
many	TRBV2	TRBJ2-7	TRBD1	TGTGCCAGCAGACAGGGACAGGGGGCATACGAGCAGTACTTC	CASRQGQGAYEQYF
many	TRBV14	TRBJ2-3	-	TGTGCCAGCAGCCCCTTCCCGAAAACCACAGATACGCAGTATTTT	CASSPFPKTTDTQYF
-	TRBV5-1	TRBJ2-1	-	TGCGCCAGCAGCTTGGACGTATACTACAATGAGCAGTTCTTC	CASSLDVYYNEQFF
-	TRBV3-1	TRBJ2-1	-	TGTGCCAGCAGCCCGGACCACCCCTACAATGAGCAGTTCTTC	CASSPDHPYNEQFF
many	TRBV27	TRBJ1-5	-	TGTGCCAGCAGTTTGTTGATGACAGACGGTCAGCCCCAGCATTTT	CASSLLMTDGQPQHF
-	TRBV14	TRBJ1-1	-	TGTGCCAGCAGCCAATTGATAGGGACTGAAGCTTTCTTT	CASSQLIGTEAFF
many	TRBV28	TRBJ2-4	-	TGTGCCAGCAGGGACGTCAGTGAGAACATTCAGTACTTC	CASRDVSENIQYF
many	TRBV28	TRBJ2-2	-	TGTGCCAGCAGTTTACTTGGGGAGCTGTTTTTT	CASSLLGELFF
-	TRBV6-4	TRBJ2-4	TRBD1	TGTGCCAGCAATACCGGGACAGGGTTTTTACCACTAGCCAAAAACATTCAGTACTTC	CASNTGTGFLPLAKNIQYF
many	TRBV30	TRBJ1-5	-	TGTGCCTGGAGTGAGGACCGGTTGAATCAGCCCCAGCATTTT	CAWSEDRLNQPQHF
many	TRBV5-1	TRBJ2-7	TRBD1	TGCGCCAGTGAAGACCGGACAGGGGAGTACGAGCAGTACTTC	CASEDRTGEYEQYF
many	TRBV11-3	TRBJ2-5	TRBD2	TGTGCCAGCAGCTTAGCCGGACTAGCGAGGGAGACCCAGTACTTC	CASSLAGLARETQYF
many	TRBV6-6	TRBJ1-3	-	TGTGCCAGCAGTTACGATCTCGGGGGAGGAAACACCATATATTTT	CASSYDLGGGNTIYF
many	TRBV12-3/TRBV12-4	TRBJ2-2	TRBD2	TGTGCCAGCAGGGGACTAGCAGCGAACACCGGGGAGCTGTTTTTT	CASRGLAANTGELFF
many	TRBV20-1	TRBJ2-1	-	TGCAGTGCCGCTGACCCGAGACGGCCGAAAGAGCAGTTCTTC	CSAADPRRPKEQFF
many	TRBV11-3	TRBJ2-5	TRBD2	TGTGCCAGCAGCTTAACGAGCGGGAGAGGGGAGACCCAGTACTTC	CASSLTSGRGETQYF
-	TRBV9	TRBJ2-1	TRBD2	TGTGCCAGCAGCGTAGTTAGCGGGACTAACAATGAGCAGTTCTTC	CASSVVSGTNNEQFF
many	TRBV28	TRBJ1-5	-	TGTGCCAGCAGTTTTGGGGGGCGGATTAATCAGCCCCAGCATTTT	CASSFGGRINQPQHF
many	TRBV5-1	TRBJ1-1	TRBD1	TGCGCCAGCAGCCTACGGACAGGGCCCACTGAAGCTTTCTTT	CASSLRTGPTEAFF
-	TRBV30	TRBJ1-5	-	TGTGCCTGGAGTGAAGGGAATCAGCCCCAGCATTTT	CAWSEGNQPQHF
many	TRBV28	TRBJ1-3	-	TGTGCCAGCAGTTTCGGGACGAGCTCTGGAAACACCATATATTTT	CASSFGTSSGNTIYF
many	TRBV18	TRBJ1-2	-	TGTGCCAGCTCACCACCGAACACAGTCGACGCGGGATATAGCTACACCTTC	CASSPPNTVDAGYSYTF
-	TRBV19	TRBJ2-1	-	TGTGCCAGTAGTGTTAAGGTGAACAGTGAGCAGTTCTTC	CASSVKVNSEQFF
-	TRBV19	TRBJ2-7	-	TGTGCCAGTAGTTTTCTCGACCGCACCTACGAGCAGTACTTC	CASSFLDRTYEQYF
-	TRBV19	TRBJ1-4	-	TGTGCCAGTAGTATAGCGGCAGCCCGTAATGAAAAACTGTTTTTT	CASSIAAARNEKLFF
once	TRBV4-1	TRBJ1-3	-	TGCGCCAGCAGCCAAGATAGAGAGGAGACCTTCTCTGGAAACACCATATATTTT	CASSQDREETFSGNTIYF
few	TRBV4-1	TRBJ2-1	TRBD1	TGCGCCAGCAGCCACCGTCGACAGGGGCTAGGTTTTGAGCAGTTCTTC	CASSHRRQGLGFEQFF
few	TRBV20-1	TRBJ2-7	-	TGCAGTGCTAGGGACGGATCCTACGAGCAGTACTTC	CSARDGSYEQYF
many	TRBV30	TRBJ2-1	TRBD2	TGTGCCTGGACCCTACGGGGGGTCAATGAGCAGTTCTTC	CAWTLRGVNEQFF
many	TRBV20-1	TRBJ2-7	-	TGCAGTGCTGACGGGGTGAGGGGGAGGGTGTACGAGCAGTACTTC	CSADGVRGRVYEQYF
many	TRBV14	TRBJ1-2	-	TGTGCCAGCAGCCAAGCAGAGTATGGCTACACCTTC	CASSQAEYGYTF
many	TRBV2	TRBJ2-7	TRBD1	TGTGCCAGCAGTGTTACGGGACAGGTAGGAGGAGAGCAGTACTTC	CASSVTGQVGGEQYF
few	TRBV7-9	TRBJ2-2	TRBD2	TGTGCCAGCAGCTTAGTTGCGTCTAGCGGGAGTTGGGGGAACACCGGGGAGCTGTTTTTT	CASSLVASSGSWGNTGELFF
many	TRBV7-9	TRBJ2-7	-	TGTGCCAGCAGCCAAGACATACAGAGTTCCGAGCAGTACTTC	CASSQDIQSSEQYF
many	TRBV7-9	TRBJ1-4	-	TGTGCCAGCAGCACATCGGAGGGCATATATGAAAAACTGTTTTTT	CASSTSEGIYEKLFF
many	TRBV6-1	TRBJ2-2	-	TGTGCCAGCAGTTTGTGGCGGGGCTGGAGCACCGGGGAGCTGTTTTTT	CASSLWRGWSTGELFF
many	TRBV30	TRBJ2-3	-	TGTGCCTGGAGTGTAAGAGCCGATACGCAGTATTTT	CAWSVRADTQYF
many	TRBV7-8	TRBJ1-1	-	TGTGCCAGCAGCTTACAGGAGAACACTGAAGCTTTCTTT	CASSLQENTEAFF
many	TRBV9	TRBJ2-1	TRBD2	TGTGCCAGCAGCGTAGGACTAGCCCCTGAGCAGTTCTTC	CASSVGLAPEQFF
many	TRBV20-1	TRBJ2-3	TRBD2	TGCAGTGCCCTACCCTATAGCGGGGGGCGCACAGATACGCAGTATTTT	CSALPYSGGRTDTQYF